This T cell receptor (beta chain) was captured by sequencing in a study of T cells in Graves' hyperthyroidism and ophthalmopathy. Authors of the study amplified TCR beta CDR3 regions from RNA transcripts. First-round RT-PCR of the TCR CDR3 relied on the HTBI primer set. TCRdb fed the multiplex PCR reads into MiXCR, producing one record per CDR3 protein. Here the sample spans about 480,000 distinct CDR3 sequences, around 22% being singletons. Germline loops: CDR1 SQVTM, CDR2 ANQGSEA. The CDR3 has 13 amino acids. V was shortened by 0 bases and J by 7 bases, with 12 bases between the two germline ends. The TCR sequence derives from a woman aged 30 to 39 with Graves' ophthalmopathy. The chain combines TRBV29-1 with TRBJ1-1; D is undetermined. Sequencing was done on a sample of blood. CDR3 sequence: CSVEDRTHNEAFF. The CDR3 region has the DNA TGCAGCGTTGAAGATCGGACTCATAATGAAGCTTTCTTT.